The T cell receptor (beta chain) under discussion was sequenced for a study of Tregs in tolerant kidney transplant recipients. Produced via immunoSEQ multiplex PCR; TCRdb's table is partial and in-frame only. The sample totals roughly 23,000 clones. Recipients received nonmyeloablative bone marrow transplants from related graft donors, with transient mixed chimerism. Notes on the study in general: Expanding Tregs on activated donor B cells appeared to best identify donor-specific TCRbeta clones. In tolerant patients, donor-specific Tregs outgrew total Tregs, suggesting antigen-driven expansion.

The CDR3 covers 14 residues. V lost 2 bases and J lost 0; bases outside the gene matches: 3. Germline V CDR1 and CDR2: DFQATT, SNEGSKA (reference sequence). A remark on this clone: Its target is unknown. The CDR3 goes on 3 residues after the read ends, and that part is filled in from the germline J gene.

The chain uses TRBV20-1 and TRBJ1-1, with TRBD1 identical over 7 bases. This TCR was sampled from a human patient who received a combined kidney and bone marrow transplant. These T cells may partly come from the graft donor. The source was CD4+ T cells from blood (PBMCs), collected 6 months after the transplant. CDR3 region: CSARQGGMNTEAFF. CDR3 DNA (partial): TGCAGTGCTAGACAGGGGGGCATGAACACTGAA.